This TCR beta chain is from a study of low-dose radiotherapy and immunotherapy resistance in tumors. Study as a whole: The study gave Cohort 2 1 Gy per fraction every two weeks, totaling 13 Gy over 26 weeks. The study gave patients oral aspirin 300 mg daily for four cycles from cycle 1 day 1.

Time point defined: before trial treatment. Alpha- and beta-chain coverage of first-strand cDNA came from TRAV- and TRBV-specific primers. With a V-primer adapter and a constant-region primer, TCRs were amplified for around 20 PCR cycles. TCRdb analysed the reads with MiXCR anew, one entry per CDR3 protein. The table includes 75,000 to 95,000 distinct CDR3 sequences, more than 8.5% detected once. CDR1 SGDLS and CDR2 YYNGEE come from the germline V gene. The CDR3 runs to 14 residues. V was clipped by 6 bases and J by 0 bases, with 11 bases between them. The sample was PBMCs, taken before treatment. The source is a male donor with prostate cancer. This chain uses TRBV9 with TRBJ2-3; D is unresolved. The CDR3 protein is CASKSGPSTDTQYF. The CDR3 region has the DNA TGTGCCAGCAAATCTGGGCCAAGCACAGATACGCAGTATTTT.